A single TCR beta chain is shown here with its context. The data originate from a study of control samples from healthy donors and cancer patients. Clones were read by immunoSEQ multiplex PCR, and TCRdb kept only the in-frame ones, dropping some. This table has about 170,000 clones, roughly 91% appearing once. Trimming took 0 bases from V and 2 from J, leaving 13 bases between them. The CDR3 is 16 residues long. Germline V CDR1 and CDR2: MNHNS, SASEGT. The clonotype was recovered from a woman younger than 45 in good health. The chain employs TRBV6-1 and TRBJ1-2, with a weak D call TRBD1 (5 bases). Sequencing used blood. CDR3: CASSEALGVGNYGYTF. CDR3 sequence (DNA): TGTGCCAGCAGTGAAGCGCTGGGGGTTGGGAACTATGGCTACACCTTC.